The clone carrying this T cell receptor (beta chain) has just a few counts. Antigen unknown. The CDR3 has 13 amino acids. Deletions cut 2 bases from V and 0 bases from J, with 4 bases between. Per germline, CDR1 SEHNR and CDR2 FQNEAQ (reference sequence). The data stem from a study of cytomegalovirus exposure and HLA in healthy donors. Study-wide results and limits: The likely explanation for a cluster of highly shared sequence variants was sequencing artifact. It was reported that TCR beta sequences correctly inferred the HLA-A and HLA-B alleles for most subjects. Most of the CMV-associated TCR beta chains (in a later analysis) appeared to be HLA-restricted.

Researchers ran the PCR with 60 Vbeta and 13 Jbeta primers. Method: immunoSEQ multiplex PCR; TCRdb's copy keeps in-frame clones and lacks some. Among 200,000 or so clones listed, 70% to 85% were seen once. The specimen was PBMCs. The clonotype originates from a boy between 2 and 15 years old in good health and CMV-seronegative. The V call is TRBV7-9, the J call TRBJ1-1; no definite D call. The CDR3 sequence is CASSLHMNTEAFF. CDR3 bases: TGTGCCAGCAGCTTACACATGAACACTGAAGCTTTCTTT.